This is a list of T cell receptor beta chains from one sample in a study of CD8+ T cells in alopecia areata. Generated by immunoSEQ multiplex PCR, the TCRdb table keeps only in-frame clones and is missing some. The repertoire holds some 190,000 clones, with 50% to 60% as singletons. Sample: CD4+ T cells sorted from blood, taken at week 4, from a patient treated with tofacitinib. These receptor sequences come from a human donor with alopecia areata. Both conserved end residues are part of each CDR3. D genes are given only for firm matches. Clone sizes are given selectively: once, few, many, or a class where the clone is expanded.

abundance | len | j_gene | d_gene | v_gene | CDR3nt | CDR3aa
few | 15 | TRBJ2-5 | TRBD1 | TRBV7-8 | TGTGCCAGCAGCTCAACGACAGGGAATTCGGAGACCCAGTACTTC | CASSSTTGNSETQYF
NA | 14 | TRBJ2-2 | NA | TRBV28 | TGTGCCAGCGTCCGGACCGAGAACACCGGGGAGCTGTTTTTT | CASVRTENTGELFF
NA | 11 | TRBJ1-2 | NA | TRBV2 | TGTGCCAGCGGGGATTACTATGGCTACACCTTC | CASGDYYGYTF
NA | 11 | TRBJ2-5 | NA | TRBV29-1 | TGCAGCGCAAGTTCGGGGGAGACCCAGTACTTC | CSASSGETQYF
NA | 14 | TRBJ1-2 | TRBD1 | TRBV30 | TGTGCCTGGAGTGTTGGGACAGGGGGATGGGGCTACACCTTC | CAWSVGTGGWGYTF
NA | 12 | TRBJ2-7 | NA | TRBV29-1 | TGCAGCGGGCGGACGATCTCCTACGAGCAGTACTTC | CSGRTISYEQYF
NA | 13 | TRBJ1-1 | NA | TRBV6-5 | TGTGCCAGCAGTTACAGGGGTCAAACTGAAGCTTTCTTT | CASSYRGQTEAFF
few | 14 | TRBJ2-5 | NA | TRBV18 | TGTGCCAGCTCATCTCAGCGAACAGGAGAGACCCAGTACTTC | CASSSQRTGETQYF
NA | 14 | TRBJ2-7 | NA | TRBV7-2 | TGTGCCAGCAGCTTAGCGCTCCTGAACTACGAGCAGTACTTC | CASSLALLNYEQYF
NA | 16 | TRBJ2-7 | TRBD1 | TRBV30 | TGTGCCTGGAGTGGTGGGGGACAGGGGAGTCCCTACGAGCAGTACTTC | CAWSGGGQGSPYEQYF
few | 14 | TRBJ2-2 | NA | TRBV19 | TGTGCCAGTAGTGTAACACAAAACACCGGGGAGCTGTTTTTT | CASSVTQNTGELFF
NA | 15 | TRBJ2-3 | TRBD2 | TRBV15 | TGTGCCACCAGCAGAGATCCACTAGCGGGAGATACGCAGTATTTT | CATSRDPLAGDTQYF
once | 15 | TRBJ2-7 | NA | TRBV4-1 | TGCGCCAGCAAAAAAGGGAGCGGTTCTTCCTACGAGCAGTACTTC | CASKKGSGSSYEQYF
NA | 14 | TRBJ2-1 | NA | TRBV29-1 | TGCAGCGCGAGCCAATGGACTACCCACAATGAGCAGTTCTTC | CSASQWTTHNEQFF
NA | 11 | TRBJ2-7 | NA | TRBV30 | TGTGCCTGGAGAGGTGGCAACGAGCAGTACTTC | CAWRGGNEQYF
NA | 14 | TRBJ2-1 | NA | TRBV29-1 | TGCAGCGTTGGTATGCGGTTGGCCTACAATGAGCAGTTCTTC | CSVGMRLAYNEQFF
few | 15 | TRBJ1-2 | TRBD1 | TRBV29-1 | TGCAGCGTTAAGACAGGGATCGGCTGGGAGCGGGGCTACACCTTC | CSVKTGIGWERGYTF
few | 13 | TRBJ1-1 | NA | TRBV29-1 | TGCAGCGTTGCTCCAGGGGTGAACACTGAAGCTTTCTTT | CSVAPGVNTEAFF
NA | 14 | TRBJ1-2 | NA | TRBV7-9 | TGTGCCAGCAGCTTACCGGGCTCTAACTATGGCTACACCTTC | CASSLPGSNYGYTF
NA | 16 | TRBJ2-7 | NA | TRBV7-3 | TGTGCCAGCAGCCCCCTAGGGCGGACGCCCTCCTACGAGCAGTACTTC | CASSPLGRTPSYEQYF